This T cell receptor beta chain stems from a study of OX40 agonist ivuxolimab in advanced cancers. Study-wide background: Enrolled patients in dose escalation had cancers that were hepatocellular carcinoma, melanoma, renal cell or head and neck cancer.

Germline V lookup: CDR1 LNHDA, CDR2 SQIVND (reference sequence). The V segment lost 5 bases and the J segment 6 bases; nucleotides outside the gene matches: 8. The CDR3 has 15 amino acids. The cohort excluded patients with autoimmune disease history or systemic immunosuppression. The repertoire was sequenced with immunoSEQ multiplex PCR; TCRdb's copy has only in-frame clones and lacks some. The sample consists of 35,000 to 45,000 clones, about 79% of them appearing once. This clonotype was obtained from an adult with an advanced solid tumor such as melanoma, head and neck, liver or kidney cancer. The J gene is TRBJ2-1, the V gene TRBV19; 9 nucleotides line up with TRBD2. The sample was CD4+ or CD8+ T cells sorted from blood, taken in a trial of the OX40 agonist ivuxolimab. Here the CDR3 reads CASSAPGTSINEQFF. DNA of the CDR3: TGTGCCAGTAGTGCGCCCGGGACTAGCATCAATGAGCAGTTCTTC.